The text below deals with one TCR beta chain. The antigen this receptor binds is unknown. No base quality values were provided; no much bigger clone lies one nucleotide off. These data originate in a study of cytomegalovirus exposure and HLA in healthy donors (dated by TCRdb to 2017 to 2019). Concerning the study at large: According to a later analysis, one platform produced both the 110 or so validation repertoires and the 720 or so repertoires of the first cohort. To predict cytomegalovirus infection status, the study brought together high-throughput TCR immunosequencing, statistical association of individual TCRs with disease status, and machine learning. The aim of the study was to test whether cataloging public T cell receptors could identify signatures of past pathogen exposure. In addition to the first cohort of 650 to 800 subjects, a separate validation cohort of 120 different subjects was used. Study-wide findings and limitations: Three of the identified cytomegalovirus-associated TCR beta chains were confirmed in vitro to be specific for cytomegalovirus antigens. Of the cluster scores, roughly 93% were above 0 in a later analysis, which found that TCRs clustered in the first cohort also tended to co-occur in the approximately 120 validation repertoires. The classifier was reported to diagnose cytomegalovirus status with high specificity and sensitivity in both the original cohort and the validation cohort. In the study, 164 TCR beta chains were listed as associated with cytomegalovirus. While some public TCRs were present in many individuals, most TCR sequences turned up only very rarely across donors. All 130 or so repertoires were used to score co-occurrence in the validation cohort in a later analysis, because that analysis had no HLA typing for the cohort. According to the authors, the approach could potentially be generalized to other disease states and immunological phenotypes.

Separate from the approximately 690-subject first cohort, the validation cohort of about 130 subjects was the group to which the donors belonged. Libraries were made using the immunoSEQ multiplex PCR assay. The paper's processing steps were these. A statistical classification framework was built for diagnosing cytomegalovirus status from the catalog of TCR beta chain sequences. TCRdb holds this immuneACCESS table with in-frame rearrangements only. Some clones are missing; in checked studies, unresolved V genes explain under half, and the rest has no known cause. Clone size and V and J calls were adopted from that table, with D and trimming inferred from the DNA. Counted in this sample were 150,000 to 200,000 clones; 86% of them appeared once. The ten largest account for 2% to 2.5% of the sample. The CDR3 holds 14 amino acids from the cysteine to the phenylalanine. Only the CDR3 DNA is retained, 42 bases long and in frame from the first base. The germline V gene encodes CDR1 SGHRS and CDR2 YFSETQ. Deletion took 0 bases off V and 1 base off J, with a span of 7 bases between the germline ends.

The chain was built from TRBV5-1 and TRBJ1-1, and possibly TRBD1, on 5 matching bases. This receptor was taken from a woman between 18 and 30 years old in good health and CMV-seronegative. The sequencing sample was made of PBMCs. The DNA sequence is TGCGCCAGCAGCTTGGAGGGGCAGAACACTGAAGCTTTCTTT. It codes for CASSLEGQNTEAFF.